Below are 3 T cell receptor beta chains sequenced from a single sample in a study of blood T cells in healthy people across ages. Primed by a sample-barcoded 5' primer and a J-beta primer mix, a second PCR proceeded for about 6 to 11 cycles. TCRdb independently ran MiXCR on the 5' RACE reads; one entry per CDR3 protein. This table holds some 640,000 distinct CDR3 sequences, 45% to 50% found once. The source material was blood. These receptor sequences come from a woman aged 55-75 years in good health.

The chain recombines TRBV7-2 with TRBJ2-7; TRBD2 agrees at 10 bases. Germline lookup yields CDR1 SGHTA and CDR2 FQGNSA. The CDR3 runs to 17 residues. The ends lost 3 bases at V and 6 bases at J; junction bases unmatched: 14. This CDR3 reads CASSFGLAGDEGCEQYF. CDR3 in DNA: TGTGCCAGCAGCTTCGGGCTAGCGGGAGACGAGGGGTGCGAGCAGTACTTC.

This clonotype appeared many times. The chain carries TRBV20-1 and TRBJ2-1; a possible D gene is TRBD2 (6 bases). CDR1 and CDR2 (germline): DFQATT, SNEGSKA (reference sequence). CDR3 size: 19 residues. Trimming left V 0 bases short and J 4 bases short, with 25 bases between. The CDR3 loop reads CSARDRGQGGGTPYNEQFF. The CDR3 nucleotides read TGCAGTGCTAGAGATCGCGGCCAGGGAGGAGGCACACCTTACAATGAGCAGTTCTTC.

This clonotype was seen a handful of times. The chain links TRBV7-2 to TRBJ2-7, with D unresolved. V was pared by 5 bases and J by 6 bases, with 14 bases between. This CDR3 is built from 13 residues. Germline values: CDR1 SGHTA, CDR2 FQGNSA. CDR3 in DNA: TGTGCCAGCAGCGTAGTTTGGACCGGCGAGCAGTACTTC. It encodes CASSVVWTGEQYF.